Listed here are 10 T cell receptor beta chains from one sample, sequenced in a study of vaccination effects on CD4 cells after COVID-19. With about ten days of culture completed, CD4+ T cells were isolated. Each person got two doses of an mRNA SARS-CoV-2 vaccine, BNT162b2 or mRNA-1273. No antigens are known for them. The repertoire was sequenced with immunoSEQ multiplex PCR; TCRdb's copy has only in-frame clones and lacks some. There are about 66,000 clones in the sample; roughly 80% occur only once, and approximately 2.4% lies in the top ten. Sequences were derived from CD4+ T cells from PBMCs cultured without peptide, sampled after COVID-19 vaccination. These receptors were obtained from a human donor who received a COVID-19 vaccine.

The V and J genes are TRBV4-3 and TRBJ2-6; D uncertain. Trimming took 1 base from V and 1 from J, leaving 14 bases between them. The CDR3 spans 18 residues. The germline CDR1 and CDR2 sequences are LGHNA and YSLEER. The CDR3 nucleotides read TGCGCCAGCAGCCAAGTAGCCGTACACCCTTCTGGGGCCAACGTCCTGACTTTC. It is translated as CASSQVAVHPSGANVLTF.

The CDR3 bases are TGCGCCAGCAGCTTGGGGGGCGGTGTAGATAACGAGCAGTACGTC. Translation: CASSLGGGVDNEQYV. V is TRBV5-1 and J is TRBJ2-7; TRBD1 is a possible D gene (5 bases). CDR3 length: 15 residues. The V and J ends lost 0 bases and 5 bases respectively, with 15 bases between them. Germline CDR1 SGHRS, CDR2 YFSETQ.

The chain recombines TRBV4-3 with TRBJ1-2; D gene unclear. The germline V and J ends were trimmed by 0 bases and 5 bases, with 10 bases remaining between them. Germline V gene data show CDR1 as LGHNA and CDR2 as YSLEER. This CDR3 comprises 14 residues. The CDR3 DNA reads as TGCGCCAGCAGCCAAGACCGGTCAGGATATGGCTACACCTTC. Amino acids: CASSQDRSGYGYTF.

The J gene is TRBJ2-7, the V gene TRBV28, with D maybe TRBD2 (6 bases). CDR1 is MDHEN and CDR2 is SYDVKM in the germline V gene. This CDR3 is 15 amino acids long. The V end lost 5 bases, the J end lost 2 bases, and 16 bases lay between the germline ends. The DNA for the CDR3 is TGTGCCAGCAGTCTGGCCCGGGGAGGCACCTACGAGCAGTACGTC. This encodes CASSLARGGTYEQYV.

This chain joins TRBV5-4 and TRBJ2-2; 12 bases are shared with TRBD2. Per germline, CDR1 SGHNT and CDR2 YYREEE (reference sequence). The CDR3 totals 16 residues. The junction had 4 bases not matched to a gene; V was cut back by 2 bases and J by 5 bases. For the CDR3, the DNA is TGTGCCAGCAGCTTAGGACTAGCGGGGACTACCGGGGAGCTGTTTTTT. Translating it yields CASSLGLAGTTGELFF.

This rearrangement joins TRBV29-1 to TRBJ2-7, with D possibly TRBD1 on 6 matching bases. V was cut by 7 bases and J by 3 bases, with 13 bases left in between. CDR1 and CDR2 from the germline V gene are SQVTM and ANQGSEA. This CDR3 is 12 amino acids long. This CDR3 is CSAGTRVYEQYV. CDR3 DNA sequence: TGCAGCGCTGGGACAAGGGTCTACGAGCAGTACGTC.

The chain uses TRBV6-9 and TRBJ1-6; possibly TRBD1 for D (5 bases). The CDR3 is 14 amino acids. The V end lost 2 bases, the J end lost 8 bases, and 10 bases lay between the germline ends. The germline CDR1 and CDR2 sequences are MNHGY and SVAAGI. This CDR3 reads CASSYQGLYSPLHF. The CDR3 region has the DNA TGTGCCAGCAGTTATCAGGGACTATATTCACCCCTCCACTTT.

The rearrangement joins TRBV27 to TRBJ1-2; 8 nucleotides align to TRBD1. Germline V gene data show CDR1 as MNHEY and CDR2 as SMNVEV (reference sequence). This CDR3 region has 15 residues. The V and J ends lost 6 bases and 6 bases, in that order; junction bases with no gene match: 12. CDR3 sequence: CASSLKGQGVNGYTF. As DNA, the CDR3 is TGTGCCAGCAGCCTGAAAGGACAGGGCGTAAATGGCTACACCTTC.

The gene calls are TRBV19 and TRBJ1-2; 9 bases are shared with TRBD1. V dropped 4 bases and J dropped 8; count of bases not matched to a gene: 11. Germline CDR1 and CDR2: LNHDA and SQIVND (reference sequence). This CDR3 contains 15 residues. The CDR3 sequence is CASSTAGTGLSGYTF. In nucleotides, the CDR3 is TGTGCCAGTAGTACCGCCGGGACAGGGCTCTCCGGCTACACCTTC.

The V and J genes are TRBV7-9 and TRBJ2-7, with D possibly being TRBD1 or TRBD2 (5 bases each). Germline V gene sequence: CDR1 SEHNR, CDR2 FQNEAQ (reference sequence). The CDR3 is made up of 15 amino acids. Trimming took off 1 base at V and 2 bases at J, with 12 bases between the two ends. CDR3 nucleotides: TGTGCCAGCAGCTTAGGCCAGGGACCCACCTACGAGCAGTACGTC. This codes for CASSLGQGPTYEQYV.